This TCR beta chain was recovered during a study of blood T cell repertoires in COVID-19. V was trimmed by 9 bases and J by 7 bases, leaving 15 bases between them. Germline lookup yields CDR1 KGHDR and CDR2 SFDVKD. The CDR3 sequence is 14 residues long. Assay: immunoSEQ multiplex PCR; the TCRdb copy retains only in-frame clones and omits some. The sample lists some 29,000 clones, around nine tenths occurring once. This sequence was found in a human donor in a cohort sampled during active COVID-19. This chain links TRBV24-1 with TRBJ1-6; D is unclear. The specimen was peripheral blood. The CDR3, as DNA: TGTGCCACCTACCTTCGGGATAGGAATTCACCCCTCCACTTT. It translates to CATYLRDRNSPLHF.